Listed below are T cell receptor beta chains from one sample, sequenced in a study of PD-1 blockade in mismatch repair-deficient tumors. Some clones are missing from TCRdb's copy, which holds only in-frame ones; the method was immunoSEQ multiplex PCR. The sample carries about 51,000 clones, over 70% recorded once. The sample here was peripheral blood, taken more than 19 weeks after starting pembrolizumab. All receptors come from an adult with mismatch repair-deficient cancer. The CDR3 runs from the conserved cysteine through the conserved F or W. The D gene is left open where the match is weak. Some rows mark clone size as missing; the rest say once, few, many or name a class of expanded clone.

D: .; J: TRBJ2-7; V: TRBV5-1; size: .; CDR3: CASSLGYEQYF; DNA: TGCGCCAGCAGCTTGGGCTACGAGCAGTACTTC
D: .; J: TRBJ1-4; V: TRBV10-3; size: .; CDR3: CAISEGDNLNEKLFF; DNA: TGTGCCATCAGTGAAGGGGACAACCTAAATGAAAAACTGTTTTTT
D: TRBD1; J: TRBJ1-5; V: TRBV19; size: .; CDR3: CASRGGTGNSNQPQHF; DNA: TGTGCCAGTAGAGGGGGGACAGGGAATAGCAATCAGCCCCAGCATTTT
D: .; J: TRBJ1-1; V: TRBV9; size: .; CDR3: CASSPARGGNTEAFF; DNA: TGTGCCAGCAGCCCCGCTCGGGGTGGGAACACTGAAGCTTTCTTT
D: .; J: TRBJ2-1; V: TRBV4-2; size: .; CDR3: CASSFRAGPPDEQFF; DNA: TGTGCCAGCAGCTTTCGGGCGGGACCACCCGACGAGCAGTTCTTC
D: TRBD2; J: TRBJ2-1; V: TRBV28; size: .; CDR3: CASSFGSGVYNEQFF; DNA: TGTGCCAGCAGTTTTGGTAGCGGGGTCTACAATGAGCAGTTCTTC
D: TRBD2; J: TRBJ2-3; V: TRBV4-2; size: few; CDR3: CASSQDRLADTDTQYF; DNA: TGTGCCAGCAGCCAAGATCGGCTAGCGGACACAGATACGCAGTATTTT
D: .; J: TRBJ2-7; V: TRBV6-5; size: .; CDR3: CASSSRVDEQYF; DNA: TGTGCCAGCAGTTCCAGGGTTGACGAGCAGTACTTC
D: TRBD1; J: TRBJ2-7; V: TRBV27; size: once; CDR3: CASGRRGPLDEQYF; DNA: TGTGCCAGCGGACGCAGGGGGCCGTTGGACGAGCAGTACTTC
D: .; J: TRBJ1-1; V: TRBV7-2; size: few; CDR3: CASSPRGLSDEAFF; DNA: TGTGCCAGCAGCCCACGGGGGCTTTCGGATGAAGCTTTCTTT
D: .; J: TRBJ2-7; V: TRBV27; size: .; CDR3: CASSFRGNYEQYF; DNA: TGTGCCAGCAGTTTCAGGGGAAACTACGAGCAGTACTTC
D: TRBD1; J: TRBJ1-1; V: TRBV27; size: .; CDR3: CASLQGANTEAFF; DNA: TGTGCCAGTTTACAGGGGGCAAACACTGAAGCTTTCTTT
D: .; J: TRBJ2-7; V: TRBV7-9; size: .; CDR3: CASSPRPSSYEQYF; DNA: TGTGCCAGCAGCCCCCGGCCCAGCTCCTACGAGCAGTACTTC
D: TRBD1; J: TRBJ2-3; V: TRBV7-6; size: .; CDR3: CASSPRDRVGDTQYF; DNA: TGTGCCAGCAGCCCGCGGGACAGGGTTGGAGATACGCAGTATTTT
D: .; J: TRBJ2-7; V: TRBV9; size: .; CDR3: CASSVDPDASYEQYF; DNA: TGTGCCAGCAGCGTAGATCCCGACGCCTCCTACGAGCAGTACTTC
D: .; J: TRBJ2-1; V: TRBV5-4; size: .; CDR3: CASTIGGGSYNEQFF; DNA: TGTGCCAGCACCATAGGGGGGGGTTCCTACAATGAGCAGTTCTTC
D: .; J: TRBJ2-7; V: TRBV15; size: .; CDR3: CATSRVHKDSYEQYF; DNA: TGTGCCACCAGCAGAGTACACAAGGACTCCTACGAGCAGTACTTC
D: .; J: TRBJ1-3; V: TRBV5-1; size: .; CDR3: CASSFGASGNTIYF; DNA: TGCGCCAGCAGCTTCGGGGCCTCTGGAAACACCATATATTTT
D: .; J: TRBJ2-7; V: TRBV7-9; size: few; CDR3: CASSSNYEQYF; DNA: TGTGCCAGCAGCTCTAACTACGAGCAGTACTTC
D: .; J: TRBJ2-2; V: TRBV30; size: .; CDR3: CAWSGNTGELFF; DNA: TGTGCCTGGAGTGGCAACACCGGGGAGCTGTTTTTT
D: TRBD1; J: TRBJ2-5; V: TRBV7-9; size: .; CDR3: CASSFDREETQYF; DNA: TGTGCCAGCAGCTTCGACAGGGAGGAGACCCAGTACTTC
D: TRBD2; J: TRBJ2-7; V: TRBV2; size: .; CDR3: CASRGGTSGGEQYF; DNA: TGTGCCAGCAGGGGGGGGACTAGCGGAGGCGAGCAGTACTTC